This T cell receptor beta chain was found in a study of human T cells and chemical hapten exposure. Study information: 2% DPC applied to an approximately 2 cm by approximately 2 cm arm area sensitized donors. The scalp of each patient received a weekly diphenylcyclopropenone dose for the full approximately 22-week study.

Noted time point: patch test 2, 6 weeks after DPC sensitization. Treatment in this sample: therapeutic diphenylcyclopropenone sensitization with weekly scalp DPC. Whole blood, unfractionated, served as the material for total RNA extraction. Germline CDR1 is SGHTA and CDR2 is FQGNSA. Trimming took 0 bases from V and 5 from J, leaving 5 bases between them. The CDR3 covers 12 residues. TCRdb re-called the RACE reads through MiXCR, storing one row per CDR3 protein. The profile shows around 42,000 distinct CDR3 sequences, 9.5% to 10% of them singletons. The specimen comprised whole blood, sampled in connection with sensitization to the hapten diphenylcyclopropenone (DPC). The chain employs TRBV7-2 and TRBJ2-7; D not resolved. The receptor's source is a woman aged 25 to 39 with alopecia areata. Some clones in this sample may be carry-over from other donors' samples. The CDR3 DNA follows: TGTGCCAGCAGCTTAGCCCTGCACGAGCAGTACTTC. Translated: CASSLALHEQYF.